The 18 T cell receptor beta chains below all came from one sample that was sequenced in a study of blood T cell repertoires in COVID-19 (dated by TCRdb to 2019 to 2021). Receptor libraries were prepared by the immunoSEQ multiplex PCR assay. TCRdb took over this immuneACCESS table, retaining in-frame rearrangements with V and J assigned. Such tables are incomplete; in checked studies, under half of the missing clones stem from an unresolved V gene, and the remainder is unexplained. Counted in this sample were 200,000 or so clones; around four fifths of them appeared once. 0.9% to 0.95% of the sample comes from the top ten. The sequenced sample consisted of peripheral blood. These receptors originate from a man aged 55-75 years with COVID-19, enrolled during active disease.

The chain recombines TRBV10-1 with TRBJ2-7, with 7 bases matching TRBD2. Germline-derived CDR1 and CDR2 are WNHNN and SYGVQD (reference sequence). The CDR3 consists of 16 residues. V lost 3 bases to trimming and J lost 3 bases; unmatched junction nucleotides: 11. CDR3 loop: CASSDPSSSGGYEQYF. The CDR3 DNA reads TGCGCCAGCAGTGACCCGAGCTCTAGCGGTGGCTACGAGCAGTACTTC.

This clone was picked up a small number of times. CDR3 nucleotide sequence: TGTGCCAGCAGCTCGAGGACAGGGGGAAGCGGCTACACCTTC. Translating it yields CASSSRTGGSGYTF. The genes are TRBV5-5 and TRBJ1-2; 10 positions agree with TRBD1. The CDR3 contains 14 residues. Germline trimming cut 3 bases from V and 8 bases from J; bases unmatched to any gene: 7. In germline, CDR1 is SGHKS, CDR2 YYEKEE (reference sequence).

In its sample, this clone was seen a few times. The chain is built from TRBV7-2 and TRBJ1-5; TRBD1 matches at 8 bases. The ends lost 3 bases at V and 3 bases at J; junction bases unmatched: 4. The CDR3 spans 15 residues. In germline, CDR1 is SGHTA, CDR2 FQGNSA. CDR3 loop: CASSLTGALNQPQHF. Here the CDR3 DNA reads TGTGCCAGCAGCTTGACAGGGGCCCTCAATCAGCCCCAGCATTTT.

The sample holds a few counts of this clone. The chain combines TRBV6-5 with TRBJ1-1; D may be TRBD1 (5 bases). The germline gives CDR1 MNHEY, CDR2 SVGAGI. Trimming removed 2 bases at V and 4 bases at J, with 14 bases between. There are 15 residues in the CDR3. DNA of the CDR3: TGTGCCAGCAGTTACATTCCCCCGGGACTCACTGAAGCTTTCTTT. Protein sequence: CASSYIPPGLTEAFF.

This chain links TRBV30 with TRBJ1-2; 12 bases map to TRBD1. Germline V gene lookup returns CDR1 GTSNPN and CDR2 SVGIG (reference sequence). The J segment lost 8 bases and the V segment lost 0 bases, leaving 4 bases of the junction unmatched. The CDR3 length is 14 residues. The CDR3 coding sequence is TGTGCCTGGAGTGTGAGGGGACAGGGGGCCGGCTACACCTTC. It is translated as CAWSVRGQGAGYTF.

The chain couples TRBV29-1 to TRBJ1-2, with 9 nucleotides matching TRBD1. J was trimmed by 2 bases and V by 2 bases; bases with no gene match: 9. There are 16 residues in the CDR3. Germline CDR1 and CDR2: SQVTM and ANQGSEA. The chain's CDR3 is CSVEQRGQGKNYGYTF. Written as DNA, the CDR3 is TGCAGCGTTGAACAGAGGGGACAGGGTAAAAACTATGGCTACACCTTC.

This chain links TRBV18 with TRBJ1-4; TRBD1 aligns across 7 bases. The trim removed 5 bases at V and 4 bases at J, leaving 4 bases unmatched. CDR3 length: 14 amino acids. Germline V gene sequence: CDR1 KGHSH, CDR2 LQKENI. This CDR3 reads CASSRGPGNEKLFF. The CDR3 bases are TGTGCCAGCTCAAGGGGGCCGGGTAATGAAAAACTGTTTTTT.

V usage is TRBV4-3 and J usage is TRBJ2-5; 9 bases are shared with TRBD1. J gave up 1 base and V 6 bases, and 3 bases lay outside the gene matches. Germline V gene sequence: CDR1 LGHNA, CDR2 YSLEER. This CDR3 comprises 14 residues. CDR3 amino acids: CASSRDRAQETQYF. The DNA for the CDR3 is TGCGCCAGCAGTCGGGACAGGGCCCAAGAGACCCAGTACTTC.

Here the CDR3 DNA reads TGCGCCCTGAACAGGTACTACACTGAAGCTTTCTTT. Its translation is CALNRYYTEAFF. The V call is TRBV23-1, the J call TRBJ1-1, with D possibly being TRBD1 (5 bases). TRBV23-1 is sorted into the ORF group, with uncertain function. The V end was cut by 11 bases, the J end by 3 bases, with 13 bases between. The CDR3 is 12 residues long.

V gene TRBV7-2 combines with J gene TRBJ2-7; TRBD1 matches 7 bases. The CDR3 consists of 13 residues. The germline CDR1 and CDR2 sequences are SGHTA and FQGNSA. The V gene end was trimmed by 5 bases and the J gene end by 3 bases; junction bases not matched to a gene: 4. CDR3 residues: CASSPRQGYEQYF. The DNA of the CDR3 is TGTGCCAGCAGCCCCCGACAGGGCTACGAGCAGTACTTC.

The chain is built from TRBV5-6 and TRBJ2-7, with D possibly matching TRBD1 (5 bases). The CDR3 loop spans 12 amino acids. CDR1 and CDR2 (germline): SGHDT, YYEEEE. V was clipped by 4 bases and J by 4 bases, with 9 bases between them. Here the CDR3 DNA reads TGTGCCAGCAGCACCGCAGGGTACGAGCAGTACTTC. This translates into CASSTAGYEQYF.

V gene TRBV30 combines with J gene TRBJ1-6, with TRBD1 as a possible D gene (6 bases). The CDR3 covers 15 residues. Germline V gene lookup returns CDR1 GTSNPN and CDR2 SVGIG (reference sequence). Trimming removed 3 bases at V and 10 bases at J, with 19 bases between. CDR3 nucleotides: TGTGCCTGGAGGTCCCGGGGGGCGCGGGGCTCACCCCTCCACTTT. Its protein is CAWRSRGARGSPLHF.

This chain joins TRBV7-2 and TRBJ2-2; 9 bases align to TRBD1. Trimming removed 7 bases from V and 5 bases from J; junction bases left unmatched: 8. The CDR3 loop spans 15 amino acids. CDR1 and CDR2 (germline): SGHTA, FQGNSA. CDR3 region: CASIIQGASTGELFF. DNA of the CDR3: TGTGCCAGCATCATACAGGGGGCGAGTACCGGGGAGCTGTTTTTT.

This chain links TRBV19 with TRBJ1-4; the D is unclear. With 9 bases removed from V and 3 bases from J, the gap between germline ends came to 14 bases. Germline assignment: CDR1 LNHDA and CDR2 SQIVND (reference sequence). CDR3 length equals 14 residues. DNA of the CDR3: TGTGCCAGCAGACCGCCGGGTGCTAATGAAAAACTGTTTTTT. Amino acids: CASRPPGANEKLFF.

This clone has just a few counts. This chain joins TRBV30 and TRBJ1-6; D unresolved. The CDR3 extends over 12 amino acids. The V end lost 5 bases, the J end lost 10 bases, and 12 bases lay between the germline ends. CDR1 GTSNPN and CDR2 SVGIG come from the germline V gene (reference sequence). The CDR3, as DNA: TGTGCCTGGGCCCAGGTGAAATCACCCCTCCACTTT. This translates into CAWAQVKSPLHF.

The chain links TRBV12-3 or TRBV12-4 to TRBJ2-5; D perhaps matches TRBD2 (6 bases). This CDR3 is built from 13 residues. Trimming pared 5 bases from V and 5 bases from J, leaving 12 bases between. The CDR3: CASSRTSPETQYF. The CDR3 nucleotides read TGTGCCAGCAGTCGTACTAGCCCGGAGACCCAGTACTTC.

The chain is built from TRBV18 and TRBJ2-2; TRBD1 aligns across 7 bases. The CDR3 contains 14 residues. The ends lost 5 bases at V and 6 bases at J; junction bases unmatched: 6. The germline V gene encodes CDR1 KGHSH and CDR2 LQKENI. This CDR3 reads CASSFPGQAGELFF. In nucleotides, the CDR3 is TGTGCCAGCTCATTCCCAGGACAGGCCGGGGAGCTGTTTTTT.

This rearrangement joins TRBV7-9 to TRBJ1-2, with D possibly TRBD1 on 6 matching bases. V was trimmed by 6 bases and J by 8 bases, leaving 19 bases between them. The CDR3 contains 14 residues. Germline CDR1 reads SEHNR; CDR2 reads FQNEAQ (reference sequence). Here the CDR3 reads CASSPGTTLGGYTF. The CDR3, as DNA: TGTGCCAGCAGTCCCGGGACAACCCTTGGGGGCTACACCTTC.